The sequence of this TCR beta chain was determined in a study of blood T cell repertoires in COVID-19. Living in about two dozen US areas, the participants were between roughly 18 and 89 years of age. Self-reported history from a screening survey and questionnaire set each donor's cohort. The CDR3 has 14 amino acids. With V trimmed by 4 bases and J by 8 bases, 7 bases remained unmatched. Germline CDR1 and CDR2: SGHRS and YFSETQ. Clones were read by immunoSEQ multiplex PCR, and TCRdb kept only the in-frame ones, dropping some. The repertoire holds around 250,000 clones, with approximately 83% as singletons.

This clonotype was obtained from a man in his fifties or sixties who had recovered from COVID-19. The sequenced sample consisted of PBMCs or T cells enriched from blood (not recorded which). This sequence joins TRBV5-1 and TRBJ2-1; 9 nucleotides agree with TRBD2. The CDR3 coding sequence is TGCGCCAGCAGCCCACCGGGACTAGCCGATGAGCAGTTCTTC. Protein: CASSPPGLADEQFF.